This entry features one T cell receptor (beta chain) sequence. This CDR3 contains 12 residues. The germline gives CDR1 SNHLY, CDR2 FYNNEI. Trimming took off 7 bases at V and 2 bases at J, with 8 bases between the two ends. Per the original data handling: Researchers report that nucleated cell counts were estimated from reference gene primer amplification. TCRdb keeps only in-frame clones here, not all; method: immunoSEQ multiplex PCR. V, J and clone size are taken as reported in that table, and D and trimming were inferred from the DNA itself. Of 85,000 to 120,000 clones listed, roughly 82% are singletons. This entry comes from a study of blood T cell repertoires in COVID-19. Background on the study: T cells, B-cell-depleted T cells, or PBMCs provided the cDNA or gDNA that served as material.

Input material: peripheral blood. The receptor's source is a human donor in a cohort sampled during active COVID-19. The V call is TRBV2, the J call TRBJ1-2; D perhaps matches TRBD1 (6 bases). The CDR3 bases are TGTGCCAGCAACGACAGGAACTATGGCTACACCTTC. Its protein product is CASNDRNYGYTF.